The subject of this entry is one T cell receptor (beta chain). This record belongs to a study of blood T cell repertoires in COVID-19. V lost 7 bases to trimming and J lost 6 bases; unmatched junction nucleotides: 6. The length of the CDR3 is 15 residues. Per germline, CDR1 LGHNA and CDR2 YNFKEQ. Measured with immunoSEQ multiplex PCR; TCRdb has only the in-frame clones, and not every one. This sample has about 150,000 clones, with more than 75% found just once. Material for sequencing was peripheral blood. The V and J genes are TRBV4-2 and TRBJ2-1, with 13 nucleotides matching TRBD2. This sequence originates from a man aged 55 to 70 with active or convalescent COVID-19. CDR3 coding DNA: TGTGCCAGCACGACTGGGACTAGCGGGGTCAATGAGCAGTTCTTC. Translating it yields CASTTGTSGVNEQFF.